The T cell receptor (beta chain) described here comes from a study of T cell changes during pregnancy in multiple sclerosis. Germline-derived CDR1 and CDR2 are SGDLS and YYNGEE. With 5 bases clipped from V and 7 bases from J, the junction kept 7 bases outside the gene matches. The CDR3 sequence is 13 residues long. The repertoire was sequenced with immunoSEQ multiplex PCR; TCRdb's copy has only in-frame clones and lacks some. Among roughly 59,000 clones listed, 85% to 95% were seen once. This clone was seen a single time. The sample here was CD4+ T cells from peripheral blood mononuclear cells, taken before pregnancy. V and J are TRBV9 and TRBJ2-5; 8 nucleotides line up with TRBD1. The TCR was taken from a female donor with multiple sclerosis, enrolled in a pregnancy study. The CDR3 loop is CASSLAGGGTQYF. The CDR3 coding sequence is TGTGCCAGCAGTCTCGCAGGGGGCGGGACCCAGTACTTC.